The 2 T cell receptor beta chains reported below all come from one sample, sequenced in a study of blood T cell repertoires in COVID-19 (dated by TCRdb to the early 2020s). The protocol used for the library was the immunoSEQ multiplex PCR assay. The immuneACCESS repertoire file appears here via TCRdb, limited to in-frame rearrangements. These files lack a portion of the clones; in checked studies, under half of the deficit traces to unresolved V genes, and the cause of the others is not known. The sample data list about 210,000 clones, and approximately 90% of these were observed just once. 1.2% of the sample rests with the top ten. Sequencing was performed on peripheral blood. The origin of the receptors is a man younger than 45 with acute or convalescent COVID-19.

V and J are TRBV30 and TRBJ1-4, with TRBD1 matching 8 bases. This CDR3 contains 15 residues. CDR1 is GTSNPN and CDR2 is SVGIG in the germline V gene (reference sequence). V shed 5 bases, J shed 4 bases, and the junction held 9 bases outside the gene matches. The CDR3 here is CAWGRNRGVNEKLFF. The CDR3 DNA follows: TGTGCCTGGGGAAGGAACAGGGGGGTTAATGAAAAACTGTTTTTT.

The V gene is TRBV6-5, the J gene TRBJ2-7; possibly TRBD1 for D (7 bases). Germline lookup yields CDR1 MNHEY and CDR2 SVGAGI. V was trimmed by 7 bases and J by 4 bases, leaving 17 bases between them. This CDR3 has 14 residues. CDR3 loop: CASKQQGRGYEQYF. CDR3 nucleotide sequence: TGTGCCAGCAAGCAACAGGGGCGGGGATACGAGCAGTACTTC.